This T cell receptor (beta chain) was documented in a study of blood T cell repertoires in COVID-19. Here immunoSEQ multiplex PCR was the method, and the copy in TCRdb shows in-frame clones only, minus some. The table records about 150,000 clones, roughly 78% of them present only once. The CDR3 length is 15 residues. Germline CDR1 is SGHTA and CDR2 is FQGNSA. V lost 1 base to trimming and J lost 9 bases; unmatched junction nucleotides: 5. The source is a woman aged 50 to 60 who had recovered from COVID-19. Sample: PBMCs or T cells enriched from blood (not recorded which). V usage is TRBV7-2 and J usage is TRBJ1-6; 8 nucleotides agree with TRBD1. In DNA, the CDR3 is TGTGCCAGCAGCTTAGGACAGGGGACGGGTTCACCCCTCCACTTT. Translation: CASSLGQGTGSPLHF.